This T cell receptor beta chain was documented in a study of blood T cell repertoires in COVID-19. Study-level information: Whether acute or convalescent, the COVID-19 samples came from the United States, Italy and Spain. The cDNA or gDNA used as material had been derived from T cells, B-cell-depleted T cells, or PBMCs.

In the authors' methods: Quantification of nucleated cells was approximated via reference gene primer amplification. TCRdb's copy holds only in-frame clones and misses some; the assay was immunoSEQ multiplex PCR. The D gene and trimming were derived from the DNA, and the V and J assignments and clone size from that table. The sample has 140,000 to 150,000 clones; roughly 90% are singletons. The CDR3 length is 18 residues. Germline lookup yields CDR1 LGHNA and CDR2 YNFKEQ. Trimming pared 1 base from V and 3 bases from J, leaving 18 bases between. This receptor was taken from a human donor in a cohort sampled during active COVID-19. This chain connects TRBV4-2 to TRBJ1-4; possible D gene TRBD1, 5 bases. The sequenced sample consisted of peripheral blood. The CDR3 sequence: CASSQAVQGGASNEKLFF. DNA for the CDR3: TGTGCCAGCAGCCAAGCGGTCCAGGGTGGGGCATCTAATGAAAAACTGTTTTTT.